This TCR beta chain comes out of a study of cytomegalovirus exposure and HLA in healthy donors. V was cut by 3 bases and J by 4 bases, with 4 bases left in between. The CDR3 length is 12 residues. The germline CDR1 and CDR2 sequences are SNHLY and FYNNEI. Despite likely unrecorded immune exposures, the donors were nominally healthy at the time of sampling. The PCR employed 60 Vbeta primers together with 13 Jbeta primers. The table came from immunoSEQ multiplex PCR; TCRdb's copy has only in-frame clones and leaves some out. Of 180,000 or so clones in the sample, approximately 80% were seen once. This clone occurred a few times.

Sequenced input: PBMCs. The chain has TRBV2 and TRBJ2-4; no definite D call. This sequence was found in a female donor in good health and CMV-seronegative. DNA of the CDR3: TGTGCCAGCAGTGACAGGAAAAACATTCAGTACTTC. It codes for CASSDRKNIQYF. Looking up the rest from reference TRBV2 and TRBJ2-4 gives the full variable domain: EPEVTQTPSHQVTQMGQEVILRCVPISNHLYFYWYRQILGQKVEFLVSFYNNEISEKSEIFDDQFSVERPDGSNFTLKIRSTKLEDSAMYFCASSDRKNIQYFGAGTRLSVL.